This T cell receptor (beta chain) was retrieved from a study of a mutant IDH1 vaccine in newly diagnosed glioma. Comments on this clone: Antigen specificity is unknown.

Time point reported: week 47, end of study. Each dose delivered 300 ug of mutant IDH1 20-mer peptide subcutaneously with imiquimod. Germline CDR1 is SGDLS and CDR2 is YYNGEE. Trimming cost V 4 bases and J 8 bases, with 25 bases left between them. There are 17 residues in the CDR3. Sequenced by immunoSEQ multiplex PCR; TCRdb stores in-frame clones only, minus some. The table shows tens of thousands of clones, with roughly 84% occurring only once. The chain is built from TRBV9 and TRBJ2-4; a weak D match, TRBD2 (7 bases). The sample in question was PBMCs, obtained from a glioma patient whose treatment included an IDH1 peptide vaccine. This clonotype was sampled from a woman in her 30s with glioma. Some clones in this sample may be carry-over from other donors' samples. The CDR3 loop reads CASSPDGSGGAGDIQYF. The CDR3 region has the DNA TGTGCCAGCAGCCCGGATGGGTCTGGGGGGGCGGGGGACATTCAGTACTTC. The entire variable domain, with the rest obtained from reference TRBV9 and TRBJ2-4, is as follows: DSGVTQTPKHLITATGQRVTLRCSPRSGDLSVYWYQQSLDQGLQFLIQYYNGEERAKGNILERFSAQQFPDLHSELNLSSLELGDSALYFCASSPDGSGGAGDIQYFGAGTRLSVL.